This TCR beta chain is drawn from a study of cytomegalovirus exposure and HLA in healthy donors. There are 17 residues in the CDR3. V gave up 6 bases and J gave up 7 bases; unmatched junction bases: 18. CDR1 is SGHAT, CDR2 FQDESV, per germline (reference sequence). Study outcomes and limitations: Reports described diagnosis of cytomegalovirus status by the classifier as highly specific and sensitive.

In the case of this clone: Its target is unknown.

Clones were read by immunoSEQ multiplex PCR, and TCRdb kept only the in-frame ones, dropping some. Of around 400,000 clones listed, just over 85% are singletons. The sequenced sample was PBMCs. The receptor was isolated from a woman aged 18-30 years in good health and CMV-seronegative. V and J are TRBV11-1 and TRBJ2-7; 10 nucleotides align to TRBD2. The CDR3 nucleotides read TGTGCCAGCAGACCTTCTTCCCGCCTAGCGGGAGTGGTTGAGCAGTACTTC. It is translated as CASRPSSRLAGVVEQYF.